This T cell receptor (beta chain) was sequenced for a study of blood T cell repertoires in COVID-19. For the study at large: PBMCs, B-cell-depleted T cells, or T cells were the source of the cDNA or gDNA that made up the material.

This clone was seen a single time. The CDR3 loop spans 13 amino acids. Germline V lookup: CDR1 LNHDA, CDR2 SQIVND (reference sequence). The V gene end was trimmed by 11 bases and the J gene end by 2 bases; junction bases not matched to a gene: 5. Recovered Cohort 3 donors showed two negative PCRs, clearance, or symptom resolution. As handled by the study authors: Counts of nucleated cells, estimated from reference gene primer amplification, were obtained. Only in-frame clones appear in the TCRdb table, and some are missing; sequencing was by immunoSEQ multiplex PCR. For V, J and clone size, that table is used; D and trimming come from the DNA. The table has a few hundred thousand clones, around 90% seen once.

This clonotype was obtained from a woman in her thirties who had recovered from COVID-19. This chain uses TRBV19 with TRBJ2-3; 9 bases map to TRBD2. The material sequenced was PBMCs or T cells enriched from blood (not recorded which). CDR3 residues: CAAGLAVTDTQYF. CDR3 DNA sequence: TGTGCCGCGGGACTAGCAGTCACAGATACGCAGTATTTT.